This T cell receptor beta chain was observed in a study of spatial heterogeneity in lung cancer. Whole-study context: Tumor-region TCR transcript counts correlated strongly with a T cell module score from matched bulk RNA-seq. Study conclusions and caveats: The number of expanded tumor alpha and beta chains correlated with mutation number.

Time point denoted: sample taken at primary tumor resection. Whole RNA obtained from tumor, nontumor lung or frozen PBMC underwent sequencing without sorting. This clonotype was recorded many times. Its specificity is not known. Per germline, CDR1 SGHTA and CDR2 FQGNSA. This CDR3 has 16 residues. With V trimmed by 6 bases and J by 0 bases, 6 bases remained unmatched. Every individual TCR cDNA molecule carried its own unique molecular identifier, which allowed correction of PCR and sequencing errors. TCRdb ran MiXCR on the 5' RACE reads and lists one entry per CDR3 protein. Of 8,000 to 9,500 distinct CDR3 sequences in the sample, just under 3% were seen once.

The gene calls are TRBV7-2 and TRBJ2-3, with TRBD2 identical over 10 bases. The TCR was taken from a male donor with early-stage non-small cell lung cancer. The sequencing here drew on lung tumor tissue, taken at surgery. In nucleotides, the CDR3 is TGTGCCAGCAGTAAGACTAGCGGGCGTAGCACAGATACGCAGTATTTT. The encoded protein is CASSKTSGRSTDTQYF.